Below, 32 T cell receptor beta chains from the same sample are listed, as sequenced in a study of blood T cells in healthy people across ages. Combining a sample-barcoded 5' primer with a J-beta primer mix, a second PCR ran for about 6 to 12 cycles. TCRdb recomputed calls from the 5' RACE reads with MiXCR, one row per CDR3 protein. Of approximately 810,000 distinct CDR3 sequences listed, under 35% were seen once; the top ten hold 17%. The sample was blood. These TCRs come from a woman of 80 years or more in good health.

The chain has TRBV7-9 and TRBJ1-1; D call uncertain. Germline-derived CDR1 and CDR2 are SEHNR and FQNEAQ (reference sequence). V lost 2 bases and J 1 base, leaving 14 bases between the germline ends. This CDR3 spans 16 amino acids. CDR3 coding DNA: TGTGCCAGCAGCTTAAACCCGTGGGGTGCGAACACTGAAGCTTTCTTT. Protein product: CASSLNPWGANTEAFF.

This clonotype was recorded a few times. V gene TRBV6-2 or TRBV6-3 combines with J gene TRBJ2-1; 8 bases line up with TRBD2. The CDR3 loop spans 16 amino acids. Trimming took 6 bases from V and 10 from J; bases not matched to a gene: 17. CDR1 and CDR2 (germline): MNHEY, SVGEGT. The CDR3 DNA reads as TGTGCCAGCAGACCGAAGGGCGGGGGGTCCAGAGGGGAGCAGTTCTTC. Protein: CASRPKGGGSRGEQFF.

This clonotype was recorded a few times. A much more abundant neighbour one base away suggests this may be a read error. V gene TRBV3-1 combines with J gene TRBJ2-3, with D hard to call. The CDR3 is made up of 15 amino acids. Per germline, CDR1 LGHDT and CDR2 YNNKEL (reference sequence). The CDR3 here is CASSYLRGSTDTRYF. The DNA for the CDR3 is TGTGCCAGCAGTTATCTGAGAGGTAGCACAGATACGCGGTATTTT.

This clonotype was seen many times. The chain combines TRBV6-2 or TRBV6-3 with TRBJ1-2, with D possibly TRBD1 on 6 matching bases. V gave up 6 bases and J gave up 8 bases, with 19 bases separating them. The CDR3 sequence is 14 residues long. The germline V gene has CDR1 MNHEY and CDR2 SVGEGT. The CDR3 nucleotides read TGTGCCAGCAGACAACCGGGGACATCGGAAGGCTACACCTTC. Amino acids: CASRQPGTSEGYTF.

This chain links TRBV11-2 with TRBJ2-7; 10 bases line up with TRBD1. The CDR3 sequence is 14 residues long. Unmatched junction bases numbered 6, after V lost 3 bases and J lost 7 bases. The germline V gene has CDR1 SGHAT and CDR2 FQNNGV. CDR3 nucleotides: TGTGCCAGCAGCTTCCCGGGACAGGGGAGTGAGCAGTACTTC. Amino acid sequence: CASSFPGQGSEQYF.

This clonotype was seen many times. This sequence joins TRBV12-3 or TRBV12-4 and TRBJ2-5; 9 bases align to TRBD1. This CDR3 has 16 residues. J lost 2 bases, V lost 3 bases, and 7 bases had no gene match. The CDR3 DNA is TGTGCCAGCAGTTTCCGGGGGACAGGGAGGCAAGAGACCCAGTACTTC. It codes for CASSFRGTGRQETQYF.

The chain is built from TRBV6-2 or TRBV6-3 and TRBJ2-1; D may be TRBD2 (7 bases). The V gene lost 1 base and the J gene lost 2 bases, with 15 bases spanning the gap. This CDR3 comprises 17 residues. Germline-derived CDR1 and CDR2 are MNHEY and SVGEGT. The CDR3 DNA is TGTGCCAGCAGTTACTGGGGGGGGGGCTTCACCTACAATGAGCAGTTCTTC. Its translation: CASSYWGGGFTYNEQFF.

DNA of the CDR3: TGTGCCAGCAGCTTAGTCCTTACAGGGCAAGAGACCCAGTACTTC. Translating gives CASSLVLTGQETQYF. The chain joins TRBV11-2 to TRBJ2-5; tentative D call: TRBD1 (6 bases). Trimming removed 1 base from V and 2 bases from J, with 11 bases in between. There are 15 residues in the CDR3. Germline V gene lookup returns CDR1 SGHAT and CDR2 FQNNGV. Supplemented by reference TRBV11-2 and TRBJ2-5, the full variable domain reads EAGVAQSPRYKIIEKRQSVAFWCNPISGHATLYWYQQILGQGPKLLIQFQNNGVVDDSQLPKDRFSAERLKGVDSTLKIQPAKLEDSAVYLCASSLVLTGQETQYFGPGTRLLVL.

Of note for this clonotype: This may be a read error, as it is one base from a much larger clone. CDR3 in amino acids: CASSLTNSSLHF. CDR3 bases: TGTGCCAGCAGTCTCACCAATTCATCCCTCCACTTT. The J gene is TRBJ1-6, the V gene TRBV6-5; D is undetermined. The CDR3 is 12 residues long. Germline-derived CDR1 and CDR2 are MNHEY and SVGAGI.

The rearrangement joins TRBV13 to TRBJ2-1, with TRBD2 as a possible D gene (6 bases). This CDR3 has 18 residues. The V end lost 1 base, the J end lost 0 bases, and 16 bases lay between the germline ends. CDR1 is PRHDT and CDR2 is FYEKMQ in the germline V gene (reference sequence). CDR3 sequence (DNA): TGTGCCAGCAGCTTAGAAACTAGCTTTATAAGCTCCTACAATGAGCAGTTCTTC. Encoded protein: CASSLETSFISSYNEQFF. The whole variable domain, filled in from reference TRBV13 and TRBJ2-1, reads AAGVIQSPRHLIKEKRETATLKCYPIPRHDTVYWYQQGPGQDPQFLISFYEKMQSDKGSIPDRFSAQQFSDYHSELNMSSLELGDSALYFCASSLETSFISSYNEQFFGPGTRLTVL.

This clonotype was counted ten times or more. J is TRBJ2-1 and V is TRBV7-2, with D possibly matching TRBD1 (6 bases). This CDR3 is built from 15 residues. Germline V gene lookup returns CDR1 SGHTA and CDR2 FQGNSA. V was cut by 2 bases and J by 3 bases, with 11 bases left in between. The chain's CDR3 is CASSLLRGIYNEQFF. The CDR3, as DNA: TGTGCCAGCAGCTTATTGAGGGGGATCTACAATGAGCAGTTCTTC.

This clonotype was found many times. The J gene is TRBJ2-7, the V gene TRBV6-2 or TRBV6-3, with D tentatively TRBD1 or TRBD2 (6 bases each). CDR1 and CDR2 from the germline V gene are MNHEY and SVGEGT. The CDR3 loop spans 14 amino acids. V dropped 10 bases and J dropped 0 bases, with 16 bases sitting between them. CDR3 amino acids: CATTRGANSYEQYF. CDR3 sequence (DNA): TGTGCCACCACAAGGGGGGCGAACTCCTACGAGCAGTACTTC.

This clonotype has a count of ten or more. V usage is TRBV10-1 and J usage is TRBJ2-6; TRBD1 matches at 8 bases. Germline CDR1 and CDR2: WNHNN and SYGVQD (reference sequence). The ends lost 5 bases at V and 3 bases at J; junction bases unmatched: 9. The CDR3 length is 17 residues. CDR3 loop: CASSSGQGARGANVLTF. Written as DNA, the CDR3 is TGCGCCAGCAGTTCTGGTCAGGGGGCGCGTGGGGCCAACGTCCTGACTTTC.

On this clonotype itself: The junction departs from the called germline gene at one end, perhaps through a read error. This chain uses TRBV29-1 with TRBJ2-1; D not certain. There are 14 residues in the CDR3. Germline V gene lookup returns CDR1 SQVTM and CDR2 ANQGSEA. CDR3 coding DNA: TGCAGCGTTGAGGGCCGGCCCTCCTACAATGCGCAGTTCTTC. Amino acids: CSVEGRPSYNAQFF.

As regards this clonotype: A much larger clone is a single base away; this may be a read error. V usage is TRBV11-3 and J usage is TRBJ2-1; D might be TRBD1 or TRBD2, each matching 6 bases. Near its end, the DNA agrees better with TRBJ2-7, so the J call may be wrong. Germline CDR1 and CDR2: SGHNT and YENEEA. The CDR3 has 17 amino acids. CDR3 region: CASSSWIKGGSYNEQYF. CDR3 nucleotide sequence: TGTGCCAGCAGCTCGTGGATTAAGGGGGGATCCTACAATGAGCAGTACTTC.

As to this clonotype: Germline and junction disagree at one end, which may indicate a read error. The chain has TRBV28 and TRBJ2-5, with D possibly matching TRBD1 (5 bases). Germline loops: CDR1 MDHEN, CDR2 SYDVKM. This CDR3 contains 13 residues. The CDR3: CVSRSGPQETQYF. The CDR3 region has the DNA TGTGTCAGCAGATCAGGGCCCCAAGAGACCCAGTACTTC.

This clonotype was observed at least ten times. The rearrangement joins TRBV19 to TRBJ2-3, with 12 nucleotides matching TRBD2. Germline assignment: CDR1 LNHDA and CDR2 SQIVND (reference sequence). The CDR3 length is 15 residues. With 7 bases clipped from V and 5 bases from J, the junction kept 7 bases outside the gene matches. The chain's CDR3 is CASTTTSGGRDTQYF. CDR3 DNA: TGTGCCAGTACCACGACTAGCGGGGGCCGAGATACGCAGTATTTT.

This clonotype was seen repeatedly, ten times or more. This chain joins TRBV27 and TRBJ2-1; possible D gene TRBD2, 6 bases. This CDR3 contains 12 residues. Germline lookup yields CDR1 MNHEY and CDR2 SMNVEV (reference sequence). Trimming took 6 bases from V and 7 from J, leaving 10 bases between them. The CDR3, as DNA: TGTGCCAGCAGGGACTACACTAATGAGCAGTTCTTC. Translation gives CASRDYTNEQFF.

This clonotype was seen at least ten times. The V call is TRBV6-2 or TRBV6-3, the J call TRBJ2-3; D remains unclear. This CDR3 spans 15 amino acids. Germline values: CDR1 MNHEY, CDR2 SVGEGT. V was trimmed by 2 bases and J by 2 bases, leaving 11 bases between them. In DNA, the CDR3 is TGTGCCAGCAGTTACCGGAGAACAGCCACAGATACGCAGTATTTT. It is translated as CASSYRRTATDTQYF.

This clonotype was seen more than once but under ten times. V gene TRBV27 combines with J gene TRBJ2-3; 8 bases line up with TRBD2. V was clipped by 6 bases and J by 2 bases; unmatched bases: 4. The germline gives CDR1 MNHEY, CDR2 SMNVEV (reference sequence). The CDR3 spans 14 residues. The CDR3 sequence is CASRKRGTTDTQYF. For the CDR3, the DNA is TGTGCCAGCAGAAAGCGGGGGACCACAGATACGCAGTATTTT.

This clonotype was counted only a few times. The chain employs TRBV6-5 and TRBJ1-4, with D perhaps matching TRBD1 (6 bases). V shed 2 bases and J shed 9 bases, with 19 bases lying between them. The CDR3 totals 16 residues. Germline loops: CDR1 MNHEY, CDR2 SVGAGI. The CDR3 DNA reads TGTGCCAGCAGTTACGGGGGCCCTTCCGGGTTGAAAAAACTGTTTTTT. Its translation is CASSYGGPSGLKKLFF.

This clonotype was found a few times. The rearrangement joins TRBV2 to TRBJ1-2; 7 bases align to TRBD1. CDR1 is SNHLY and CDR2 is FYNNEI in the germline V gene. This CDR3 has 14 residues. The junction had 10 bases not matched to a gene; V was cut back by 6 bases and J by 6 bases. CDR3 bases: TGTGCCAGCAGGGGCCTGACAGGGAACGATGGCTACACCTTC. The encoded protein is CASRGLTGNDGYTF.

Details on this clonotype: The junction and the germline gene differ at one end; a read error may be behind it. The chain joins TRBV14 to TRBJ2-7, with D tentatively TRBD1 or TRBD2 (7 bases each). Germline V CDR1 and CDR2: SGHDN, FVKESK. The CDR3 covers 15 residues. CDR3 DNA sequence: TGTACCAGCAGCCAAGACCAGGGGGGGTCATGGTCCCAGTACTTC. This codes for CTSSQDQGGSWSQYF. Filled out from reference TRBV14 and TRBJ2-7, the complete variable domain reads EAGVTQFPSHSVIEKGQTVTLRCDPISGHDNLYWYRRVMGKEIKFLLHFVKESKQDESGMPNNRFLAERTGGTYSTLKVQPAELEDSGVYFCTSSQDQGGSWSQYFGPGTRLTVT.

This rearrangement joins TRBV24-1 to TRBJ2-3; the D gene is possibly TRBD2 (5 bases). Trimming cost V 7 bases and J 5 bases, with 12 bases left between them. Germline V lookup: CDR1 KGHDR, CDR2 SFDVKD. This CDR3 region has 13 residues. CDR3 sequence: CATSSTGKDTQYF. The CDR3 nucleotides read TGTGCCACCAGCAGCACGGGGAAAGATACGCAGTATTTT.

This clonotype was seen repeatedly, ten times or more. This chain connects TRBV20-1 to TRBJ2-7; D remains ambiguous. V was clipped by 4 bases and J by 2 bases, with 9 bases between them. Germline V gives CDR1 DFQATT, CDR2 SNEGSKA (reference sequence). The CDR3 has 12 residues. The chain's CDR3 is CSAITNTYEQYF. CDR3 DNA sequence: TGCAGTGCTATAACGAATACCTACGAGCAGTACTTC.

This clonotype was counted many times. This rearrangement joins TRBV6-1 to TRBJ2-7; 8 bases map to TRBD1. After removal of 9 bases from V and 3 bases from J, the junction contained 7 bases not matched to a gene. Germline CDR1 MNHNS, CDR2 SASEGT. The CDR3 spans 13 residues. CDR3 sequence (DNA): TGTGCCAGTAGGACAGGGAACAACTACGAGCAGTACTTC. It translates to CASRTGNNYEQYF.

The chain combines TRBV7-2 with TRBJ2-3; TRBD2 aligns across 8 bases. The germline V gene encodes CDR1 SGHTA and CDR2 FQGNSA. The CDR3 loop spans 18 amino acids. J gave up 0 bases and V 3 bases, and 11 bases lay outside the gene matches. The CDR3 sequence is CASSLWRTSGTSTDTQYF. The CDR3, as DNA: TGTGCCAGCAGCTTGTGGAGAACTAGCGGCACCAGCACAGATACGCAGTATTTT.

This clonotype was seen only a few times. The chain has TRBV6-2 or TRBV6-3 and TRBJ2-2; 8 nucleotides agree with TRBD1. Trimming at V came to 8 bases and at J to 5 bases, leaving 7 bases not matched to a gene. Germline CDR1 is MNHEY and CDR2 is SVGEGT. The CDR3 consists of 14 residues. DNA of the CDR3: TGTGCCAGCGGCCCGACAGGGGTTACCGGGGAGCTGTTTTTT. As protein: CASGPTGVTGELFF.

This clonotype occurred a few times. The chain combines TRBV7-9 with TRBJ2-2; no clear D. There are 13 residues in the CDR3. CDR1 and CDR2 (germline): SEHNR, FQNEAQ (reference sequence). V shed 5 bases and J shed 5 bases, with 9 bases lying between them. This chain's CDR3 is CASSGRGTGELFF. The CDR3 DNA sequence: TGTGCCAGCAGCGGCAGAGGAACCGGGGAGCTGTTTTTT.

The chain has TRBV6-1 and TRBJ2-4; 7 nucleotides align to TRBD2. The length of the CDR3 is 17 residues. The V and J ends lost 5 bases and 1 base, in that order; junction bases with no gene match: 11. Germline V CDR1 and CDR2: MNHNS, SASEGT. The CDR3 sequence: CASSLGGAGFAKNIQYF. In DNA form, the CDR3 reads TGTGCCAGCAGTCTGGGAGGAGCGGGGTTTGCCAAAAACATTCAGTACTTC.

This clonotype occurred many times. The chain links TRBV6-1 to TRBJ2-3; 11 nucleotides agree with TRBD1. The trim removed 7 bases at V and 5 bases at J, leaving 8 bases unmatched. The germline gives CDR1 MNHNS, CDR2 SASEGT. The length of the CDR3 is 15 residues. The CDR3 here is CASTRTGGNVDTQYF. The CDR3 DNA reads TGTGCCAGCACCCGGACAGGGGGCAACGTAGATACGCAGTATTTT.

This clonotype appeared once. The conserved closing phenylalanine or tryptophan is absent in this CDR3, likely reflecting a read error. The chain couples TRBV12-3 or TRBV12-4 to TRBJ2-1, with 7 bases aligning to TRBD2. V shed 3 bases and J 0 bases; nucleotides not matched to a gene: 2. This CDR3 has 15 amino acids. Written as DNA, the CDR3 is TGTGCCAGCAGTTTCAGGACTAGCTCCTACAATGAGCAGTTCGTC. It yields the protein CASSFRTSSYNEQFV.